The sequence of this T cell receptor beta chain was determined in a study of blood T cell repertoires in COVID-19. Study summary: The origin of the acute and convalescent COVID-19 samples was the United States, Italy and Spain. The analysed material was cDNA or gDNA that came from T cells, B-cell-depleted T cells, or PBMCs.

Authors' processing steps: Researchers report that nucleated cell counts were estimated from reference gene primer amplification. Assay: immunoSEQ multiplex PCR; the TCRdb copy retains only in-frame clones and omits some. That table supplies the V and J calls and clone size; D and trimming were determined from the DNA. The table records about 90,000 clones, roughly 90% of them present only once. Those enrolled in Seattle joined during active infection and were followed longitudinally afterward. This sequence was found in a man aged 50 or older with COVID-19, enrolled during active disease. The sample comprised peripheral blood.

CDR3 sequence: CASNDRGRQTEAFF. The CDR3 DNA follows: TGTGCCAGTAATGACAGGGGAAGACAGACTGAAGCTTTCTTT. The chain employs TRBV19 and TRBJ1-1; TRBD1 matches 8 bases. This CDR3 has 14 amino acids. CDR1 is LNHDA and CDR2 is SQIVND in the germline V gene (reference sequence). V trimming: 7 bases; J trimming: 5 bases; junction bases outside the gene matches: 9.